These 28 T cell receptor beta chains were sequenced from one sample in a study of CD8 T cells in ankylosing spondylitis. In TCRdb, the 5' RACE reads were re-called with MiXCR into one record per CDR3 protein. In the table there are some 270,000 distinct CDR3 sequences, 18% of which are singletons. The sequencing sample was made of blood, either unsorted or a sorted T cell fraction (not recorded which). The receptors were gathered from a male donor with ankylosing spondylitis or in good health (not recorded which).

Only a few counts were recorded for this clonotype. This chain uses TRBV11-3 with TRBJ2-3, with 8 positions matching TRBD2. V gave up 5 bases and J gave up 4 bases; unmatched junction bases: 11. Germline V lookup: CDR1 SGHNT, CDR2 YENEEA. The CDR3 totals 16 residues. This CDR3 is CASSTRAGAPPDTQYF. The DNA for the CDR3 is TGTGCCAGCAGCACGCGAGCGGGAGCCCCACCAGATACGCAGTATTTT.

This clonotype was counted a few times. V usage is TRBV29-1 and J usage is TRBJ2-7; maybe TRBD1 (6 bases). The germline CDR1 and CDR2 sequences are SQVTM and ANQGSEA. The CDR3 is 14 amino acids. V lost 2 bases and J lost 0, with 11 bases in between. CDR3 sequence reads: CSVETQDSSYEQYF. DNA for the CDR3: TGCAGCGTTGAAACCCAGGACAGCTCCTACGAGCAGTACTTC.

The table lists this clonotype with a few counts. This chain uses TRBV5-6 with TRBJ2-1; 7 bases are shared with TRBD2. The CDR3 sequence is 14 residues long. The germline V gene has CDR1 SGHDT and CDR2 YYEEEE. V was clipped by 7 bases and J by 5 bases; unmatched bases: 9. The CDR3 DNA reads TGTGCCAGCGCCTCCCCGGGGGGTAACAATGAGCAGTTCTTC. Translation gives CASASPGGNNEQFF.

This clonotype was found a few times. The genes are TRBV7-9 and TRBJ1-5, with D tentatively TRBD1 (5 bases). This CDR3 is built from 13 residues. Germline-derived CDR1 and CDR2 are SEHNR and FQNEAQ (reference sequence). V lost 1 base, J lost 7 bases, and 8 bases lay in between. CDR3 protein: CASSLGGEQPQHF. For the CDR3, the DNA is TGTGCCAGCAGCTTAGGAGGGGAACAGCCCCAGCATTTT.

This chain uses TRBV27 with TRBJ2-2; D is unclear. V was trimmed by 7 bases and J by 3 bases, leaving 15 bases between them. The germline gives CDR1 MNHEY, CDR2 SMNVEV (reference sequence). This CDR3 contains 15 residues. The CDR3 reads CASKAIYLYTGELFF. DNA of the CDR3: TGTGCCAGCAAAGCCATCTATCTCTACACCGGGGAGCTGTTTTTT.

This chain joins TRBV20-1 and TRBJ2-1; D might be TRBD2 (6 bases). The CDR3 totals 11 residues. V was trimmed by 4 bases and J by 10 bases, leaving 11 bases between them. Germline CDR1 is DFQATT and CDR2 is SNEGSKA (reference sequence). The DNA of the CDR3 is TGCAGTGCTAACCACGGACTAGAGCAGTTCTTC. Translating gives CSANHGLEQFF.

In this sample, this clonotype turned up many times. The chain joins TRBV6-5 to TRBJ2-3; TRBD2 aligns across 7 bases. V was clipped by 0 bases and J by 5 bases; unmatched bases: 14. Germline lookup yields CDR1 MNHEY and CDR2 SVGAGI. The CDR3 is 18 amino acids. The CDR3 sequence is CASSYSTRAVERGDTQYF. The CDR3 coding sequence is TGTGCCAGCAGTTACTCTACCCGAGCGGTGGAGCGGGGAGATACGCAGTATTTT.

This chain joins TRBV28 and TRBJ2-5; D gene unclear. With 11 bases removed from V and 5 bases from J, the gap between germline ends came to 24 bases. The CDR3 spans 15 residues. From germline, CDR1 is MDHEN and CDR2 SYDVKM. CDR3 nucleotide sequence: TGTGCCGCCCTACGGTCCGGTTTACCCGAGGAGACCCAGTACTTC. This encodes CAALRSGLPEETQYF.

This clonotype was counted a single time. The J gene is TRBJ2-2, the V gene TRBV9, with 8 bases aligning to TRBD2. V gave up 2 bases and J gave up 2 bases; unmatched junction bases: 5. In germline, CDR1 is SGDLS, CDR2 YYNGEE. The CDR3 totals 16 residues. The CDR3 loop reads CASSVGSGSNTGELFF. The CDR3 coding sequence is TGTGCCAGCAGCGTGGGGAGCGGGAGTAACACCGGGGAGCTGTTTTTT. Variable domain in full (rest from reference TRBV9 and TRBJ2-2): DSGVTQTPKHLITATGQRVTLRCSPRSGDLSVYWYQQSLDQGLQFLIQYYNGEERAKGNILERFSAQQFPDLHSELNLSSLELGDSALYFCASSVGSGSNTGELFFGEGSRLTVL.

This clonotype came up a few times. The chain uses TRBV10-3 and TRBJ1-1; 8 bases align to TRBD1. The V gene end was trimmed by 6 bases and the J gene end by 3 bases; junction bases not matched to a gene: 3. Germline CDR1 ENHRY, CDR2 SYGVKD. The length of the CDR3 is 13 residues. The CDR3 reads CAIRTGEDTEAFF. The CDR3 region has the DNA TGTGCCATCAGGACAGGGGAGGACACTGAAGCTTTCTTT.

In its sample, this clonotype was seen many times. The rearrangement links TRBV24-1 to TRBJ2-3, with D perhaps TRBD2 (5 bases). The length of the CDR3 is 14 residues. From germline, CDR1 is KGHDR and CDR2 SFDVKD. V lost 3 bases, J lost 2 bases, and 8 bases lay in between. The CDR3 DNA follows: TGTGCCACCAGTGATGGGAGTCACACAGATACGCAGTATTTT. Translation gives CATSDGSHTDTQYF.

This clonotype has a count of ten or more. The chain carries TRBV20-1 and TRBJ2-1; D remains ambiguous. V was cut by 1 base and J by 2 bases, with 6 bases left in between. Looked up from germline, CDR1 is DFQATT and CDR2 is SNEGSKA (reference sequence). CDR3 length: 13 amino acids. CDR3 sequence: CSARGEAYNEQFF. The CDR3 coding sequence is TGCAGTGCTAGAGGTGAGGCCTACAATGAGCAGTTCTTC.

This clonotype has just a few counts. The chain carries TRBV7-9 and TRBJ2-2, with D maybe TRBD2 (6 bases). CDR1 is SEHNR, CDR2 FQNEAQ, per germline (reference sequence). Trimming shortened V by 3 bases and J by 10 bases, and 12 bases separated the two germline ends. This CDR3 contains 13 residues. CDR3 sequence reads: CASSFSGSVELFF. In nucleotides, the CDR3 is TGTGCCAGCAGCTTTTCCGGGAGTGTGGAGCTGTTTTTT.

The gene calls are TRBV5-1 and TRBJ2-3; D possibly corresponds to TRBD2 (5 bases). Germline loops: CDR1 SGHRS, CDR2 YFSETQ. V dropped 4 bases and J dropped 4 bases, with 10 bases sitting between them. This CDR3 is built from 13 residues. For the CDR3, the DNA is TGCGCCAGCAGCCCCACCGGGGCAGATACGCAGTATTTT. Its protein product is CASSPTGADTQYF.

J is TRBJ2-3 and V is TRBV24-1; TRBD1 agrees at 8 bases. Germline V gives CDR1 KGHDR, CDR2 SFDVKD. This CDR3 has 17 amino acids. The V and J ends lost 3 bases and 1 base, in that order; junction bases with no gene match: 8. Here the CDR3 DNA reads TGTGCCACCAGTGATCGGGACAGGCAAAGGGGCACAGATACGCAGTATTTT. Protein: CATSDRDRQRGTDTQYF.

The V call is TRBV9, the J call TRBJ2-1; TRBD1 aligns across 9 bases. V lost 0 bases, J lost 6 bases, and 7 bases stayed unmatched. The CDR3 contains 16 residues. CDR1 is SGDLS and CDR2 is YYNGEE in the germline V gene. CDR3 bases: TGTGCCAGCAGCGTAGCCGGAGGGACAGGGACCAATGAGCAGTTCTTC. Amino acid sequence: CASSVAGGTGTNEQFF.

The chain is built from TRBV12-3 or TRBV12-4 and TRBJ2-3; TRBD2 matches 7 bases. This CDR3 spans 15 amino acids. With 10 bases clipped from V and 3 bases from J, the junction kept 13 bases outside the gene matches. CDR3 sequence reads: CATTPSGPLTDTQYF. DNA for the CDR3: TGTGCCACCACTCCTAGCGGTCCCCTAACAGATACGCAGTATTTT.

The CDR3 loop reads CASEKLAATYEQYF. The CDR3 DNA reads as TGTGCCAGCGAAAAACTAGCGGCTACCTACGAGCAGTACTTC. The chain carries TRBV6-1 and TRBJ2-7; the match to TRBD2 covers 8 bases. J gave up 2 bases and V 8 bases, and 8 bases lay outside the gene matches. CDR3 length: 14 amino acids. CDR1 is MNHNS and CDR2 is SASEGT in the germline V gene.

This clonotype was observed once. This sequence joins TRBV7-9 and TRBJ2-7; TRBD2 matches 7 bases. The CDR3 consists of 16 residues. Germline CDR1 and CDR2: SEHNR and FQNEAQ (reference sequence). V shed 3 bases and J 5 bases; nucleotides not matched to a gene: 13. CDR3 coding DNA: TGTGCCAGCAGCTTCGGATCCCCGGGGAGCGGGAACGAGCAGTACTTC. It is translated as CASSFGSPGSGNEQYF.

The chain has TRBV3-1 and TRBJ2-3, with TRBD2 identical over 7 bases. The CDR3 totals 17 residues. J gave up 1 base and V 3 bases, and 10 bases lay outside the gene matches. The germline V gene encodes CDR1 LGHDT and CDR2 YNNKEL (reference sequence). CDR3: CASSHGREREGTDTQYF. CDR3 sequence (DNA): TGTGCCAGCAGCCATGGGCGGGAGAGAGAAGGCACAGATACGCAGTATTTT.

The chain recombines TRBV2 with TRBJ2-3, with D possibly being TRBD2 (6 bases). The CDR3 spans 14 residues. V gave up 3 bases and J gave up 4 bases, with 11 bases separating them. CDR1 is SNHLY, CDR2 FYNNEI, per germline. CDR3 in amino acids: CASSDLGGADTQYF. CDR3 sequence (DNA): TGTGCCAGCAGTGATTTGGGGGGAGCAGATACGCAGTATTTT. Looking up the rest from reference TRBV2 and TRBJ2-3 gives the full variable domain: EPEVTQTPSHQVTQMGQEVILRCVPISNHLYFYWYRQILGQKVEFLVSFYNNEISEKSEIFDDQFSVERPDGSNFTLKIRSTKLEDSAMYFCASSDLGGADTQYFGPGTRLTVL.

The rearrangement uses TRBV12-3 or TRBV12-4 and TRBJ2-7; 10 positions match TRBD2. The junction had 5 bases not matched to a gene; V was cut back by 7 bases and J by 5 bases. This CDR3 is built from 13 residues. CDR3 coding DNA: TGTGCCAGCAAACTAGCGGGAACCGACGAGCAGTACTTC. Translating gives CASKLAGTDEQYF.

This chain joins TRBV27 and TRBJ1-2; D gene uncertain. CDR1 and CDR2 (germline): MNHEY, SMNVEV (reference sequence). This CDR3 region has 16 residues. Trimming shortened V by 0 bases and J by 4 bases, and 15 bases separated the two germline ends. In DNA, the CDR3 is TGTGCCAGCAGTTTATCGCGTTACGGGGAGAGCTATGGCTACACCTTC. Its protein product is CASSLSRYGESYGYTF.

The genes are TRBV29-1 and TRBJ1-4; 9 bases map to TRBD1. CDR1 and CDR2 (germline): SQVTM, ANQGSEA. The CDR3 runs 18 residues. V lost 0 bases and J lost 0; bases outside the gene matches: 8. The CDR3 sequence is CSVEEWDREHATNEKLFF. In nucleotides, the CDR3 is TGCAGCGTTGAAGAGTGGGACAGGGAGCATGCAACTAATGAAAAACTGTTTTTT.

Many counts were recorded for this clonotype. CDR3 nucleotides: TGTGCCACCAGCACCGGGACCTTCTACGAGCAGTACTTC. Translating it yields CATSTGTFYEQYF. This rearrangement joins TRBV15 to TRBJ2-7; D may be TRBD1 or TRBD2 (5 bases each). This CDR3 contains 13 residues. V lost 4 bases and J lost 3, with 10 bases in between. Germline CDR1 reads LNHNV; CDR2 reads YYDKDF (reference sequence).

This clonotype appeared a few times. The genes are TRBV5-1 and TRBJ2-7; D not resolved. Germline CDR1 and CDR2: SGHRS and YFSETQ. V lost 1 base to trimming and J lost 2 bases, with 7 bases between them. This CDR3 has 13 residues. Here the CDR3 reads CASSLRQTYEQYF. The CDR3 DNA reads TGCGCCAGCAGCTTGAGGCAGACCTACGAGCAGTACTTC.

This clonotype was found a few times. The rearrangement uses TRBV15 and TRBJ2-7, with 10 bases lining up with TRBD1. The CDR3 has 16 amino acids. CDR1 and CDR2 (germline): LNHNV, YYDKDF (reference sequence). Germline trimming cut 8 bases from V and 2 bases from J; bases unmatched to any gene: 12. In nucleotides, the CDR3 is TGTGCCACCCGAGGGACAGGGGTAAGAGGGGCCTACGAGCAGTACTTC. The encoded protein is CATRGTGVRGAYEQYF.

Ten or more counts support this clonotype. The V gene is TRBV12-3 or TRBV12-4, the J gene TRBJ1-1, with D unresolved. V shed 2 bases and J shed 5 bases, with 9 bases lying between them. This CDR3 comprises 13 residues. The CDR3 bases are TGTGCCAGCAGTTTATCGGTTCTTACTGAAGCTTTCTTT. Amino acid sequence: CASSLSVLTEAFF.